These 15 T cell receptor beta chains came from one sample sequenced in a study of T cell responses to AZD1222 COVID-19 vaccine. Here immunoSEQ multiplex PCR was the method, and the copy in TCRdb shows in-frame clones only, minus some. The table has about 180,000 clones, around 87% seen once. Sequenced here: peripheral blood, sampled on day 0 of AZD1222 vaccination. These receptors came from an adult in good health.

The rearrangement joins TRBV28 to TRBJ2-7; 10 bases are a match to TRBD2. Germline CDR1 and CDR2: MDHEN and SYDVKM. The CDR3 is made up of 14 amino acids. The CDR3: CVTKPSGSSYEQYF. The CDR3 DNA reads as TGTGTCACAAAGCCTAGCGGGAGCTCCTACGAGCAGTACTTC.

The J gene is TRBJ2-7, the V gene TRBV7-8; the match to TRBD1 covers 9 bases. Per the germline V gene, CDR1 is SGHVS and CDR2 is FQNEAQ. J was trimmed by 4 bases and V by 1 base; bases with no gene match: 5. The CDR3 is 15 amino acids. The CDR3 sequence: CASSLVGQGTYEQYF. As DNA, the CDR3 is TGTGCCAGCAGCTTAGTTGGACAGGGGACATACGAGCAGTACTTC.

The V call is TRBV28, the J call TRBJ1-5; D is unclear. CDR1 MDHEN and CDR2 SYDVKM come from the germline V gene. V was cut by 2 bases and J by 0 bases, with 8 bases left in between. The CDR3 is 15 residues long. In DNA form, the CDR3 reads TGTGCCAGCAGTTTAAGGCAAATTAGCAATCAGCCCCAGCATTTT. Translated, it gives CASSLRQISNQPQHF.

The chain links TRBV9 to TRBJ1-2, with D tentatively TRBD1 (5 bases). Germline V lookup: CDR1 SGDLS, CDR2 YYNGEE. Trimming removed 0 bases from V and 0 bases from J, with 12 bases in between. This CDR3 contains 16 residues. CDR3 loop: CASSVGLRASNYGYTF. CDR3 DNA: TGTGCCAGCAGCGTAGGCCTCAGGGCTTCTAACTATGGCTACACCTTC.

This clone was seen a single time. The chain uses TRBV21-1 and TRBJ2-7; the table calls TRBD2, which could not be checked here. TRBV21-1 corresponds to a pseudogene. The CDR3 sequence is 10 residues long. CDR3 sequence: CASKAGEQYF. CDR3 DNA sequence: TGTGCCAGCAAAGCCGGCGAGCAGTACTTC.

The chain employs TRBV3-1 (or the pseudogene TRBV3-2) and TRBJ1-2; 11 nucleotides align to TRBD1. V shed 7 bases and J 4 bases; nucleotides not matched to a gene: 8. The CDR3 is 15 amino acids. Germline CDR1 LGHDT, CDR2 YNNKEL (reference sequence). CDR3 nucleotide sequence: TGTGCCAGCACCCCCGGGACAGGGGGGTTCTATGGCTACACCTTC. This sequence encodes CASTPGTGGFYGYTF.

In the case of this clone: A junction end diverges from the germline sequence, so it may reflect a read error. V is TRBV20-1 and J is TRBJ2-7, with D maybe TRBD1 (6 bases). Germline V gives CDR1 DFQATT, CDR2 SNEGSKA (reference sequence). The CDR3 spans 9 residues. CDR3 in amino acids: CSAAREGGF. Written as DNA, the CDR3 is TGCAGTGCCGCTAGAGAAGGGGGCTTC.

This sequence joins TRBV9 and TRBJ1-4; the D is unclear. CDR1 and CDR2 (germline): SGDLS, YYNGEE. V was pared by 7 bases and J by 3 bases, with 10 bases between. The CDR3 is 13 amino acids. CDR3 sequence: CASSLTPNEKLFF. CDR3 DNA: TGTGCCAGCTCTTTGACCCCTAATGAAAAACTGTTTTTT.

The gene calls are TRBV2 and TRBJ1-3; 8 bases line up with TRBD1. This CDR3 has 15 amino acids. Losses at the gene ends were 8 bases for V and 0 bases for J; bases not matched to a gene: 6. CDR1 and CDR2 from the germline V gene are SNHLY and FYNNEI. The chain's CDR3 is CASGRQGISGNTIYF. The CDR3 DNA reads TGTGCCAGCGGGCGACAGGGGATCTCTGGAAACACCATATATTTT.

This sequence joins TRBV15 and TRBJ2-4, with TRBD1 matching 8 bases. Germline values: CDR1 LNHNV, CDR2 YYDKDF (reference sequence). V shed 1 base and J 0 bases; nucleotides not matched to a gene: 14. The CDR3 has 20 amino acids. CDR3 nucleotides: TGTGCCACCAGCAGAGGTCAGGGGGCCCCAACGTCTTTAGCCAAAAACATTCAGTACTTC. It encodes CATSRGQGAPTSLAKNIQYF.

The genes are TRBV5-1 and TRBJ2-2; D tentatively fits TRBD1 or TRBD2 (5 bases each). The CDR3 runs to 16 residues. Germline V lookup: CDR1 SGHRS, CDR2 YFSETQ. V lost 4 bases to trimming and J lost 5 bases, with 18 bases between them. CDR3: CASSHGTRLETGELFF. The CDR3 DNA reads TGCGCCAGCAGCCACGGGACCCGCCTAGAGACCGGGGAGCTGTTTTTT.

The chain joins TRBV30 to TRBJ2-1, with no clear D. The germline V gene encodes CDR1 GTSNPN and CDR2 SVGIG (reference sequence). CDR3 length: 13 amino acids. V dropped 4 bases and J dropped 3 bases, with 10 bases sitting between them. The DNA for the CDR3 is TGTGCCTGGAAGGGCTACCTCTACAATGAGCAGTTCTTC. This encodes CAWKGYLYNEQFF.

In its sample, this clone was seen once. The chain combines TRBV7-9 with TRBJ2-5, with TRBD2 identical over 7 bases. Germline lookup yields CDR1 SEHNR and CDR2 FQNEAQ (reference sequence). CDR3 length: 15 amino acids. V lost 3 bases, J lost 5 bases, and 9 bases stayed unmatched. The CDR3 DNA reads as TGTGCCAGCAGCTTGTTGCGGGAGAGGGCGGAGACCCAGTACTTC. Protein sequence: CASSLLRERAETQYF.

This chain uses TRBV20-1 with TRBJ2-7, with 11 bases that match TRBD2. V lost 3 bases and J lost 7; bases outside the gene matches: 11. This CDR3 has 15 amino acids. CDR1 and CDR2 from the germline V gene are DFQATT and SNEGSKA (reference sequence). The CDR3 reads CSASYGTSGSSEQYF. The DNA of the CDR3 is TGCAGTGCTAGTTATGGGACTAGCGGTTCCTCTGAGCAGTACTTC.

This clone occurred a few times. V gene TRBV13 combines with J gene TRBJ2-7; 11 positions agree with TRBD1. V shed 1 base, J shed 2 bases, and the junction held 7 bases outside the gene matches. Germline CDR1 reads PRHDT; CDR2 reads FYEKMQ (reference sequence). There are 17 residues in the CDR3. The CDR3 DNA reads TGTGCCAGCAGCTTAGAGGGACAGGGGGACCCTGCCTACGAGCAGTACTTC. Translation: CASSLEGQGDPAYEQYF. Full variable domain (rest looked up from reference TRBV13 and TRBJ2-7): AAGVIQSPRHLIKEKRETATLKCYPIPRHDTVYWYQQGPGQDPQFLISFYEKMQSDKGSIPDRFSAQQFSDYHSELNMSSLELGDSALYFCASSLEGQGDPAYEQYFGPGTRLTVT.